The rows below give T cell receptor beta chains drawn from one sample of a study of Graves' ophthalmopathy and Graves' hyperthyroidism. TCRdb re-called the multiplex PCR reads with MiXCR, one entry per CDR3 protein. The sample holds over a million distinct CDR3 sequences, roughly two fifths seen once. The specimen was peripheral blood or thyroid tissue (not recorded which). The receptor set was obtained from an adult man with Graves' hyperthyroidism. Each CDR3 is given with its conserved first and last residue. D genes are given only for firm matches. Some rows have no size entry. The others give once, few or many, or a class for an expanded clone.

clone_size: NA; v_call: TRBV6-2/TRBV6-3; j_call: TRBJ2-5; d_call: TRBD2; cdr3_aa: CASSYQWGGEETQYF; cdr3_nt: TGTGCCAGCAGTTACCAGTGGGGAGGGGAAGAGACCCAGTACTTC
clone_size: many; v_call: TRBV11-2; j_call: TRBJ2-5; d_call: TRBD1; cdr3_aa: CASSTWTGVYQETQYF; cdr3_nt: TGTGCCAGCAGCACATGGACAGGGGTCTACCAAGAGACCCAGTACTTC
clone_size: many; v_call: TRBV14; j_call: TRBJ1-2; d_call: NA; cdr3_aa: CASSPVGSNYGYTF; cdr3_nt: TGTGCCAGCAGCCCCGTCGGGAGTAACTATGGCTACACCTTC
clone_size: many; v_call: TRBV4-1; j_call: TRBJ2-7; d_call: TRBD2; cdr3_aa: CASREGLAASYEQYF; cdr3_nt: TGCGCCAGCAGGGAAGGACTAGCGGCGTCCTACGAGCAGTACTTC
clone_size: many; v_call: TRBV10-2; j_call: TRBJ2-5; d_call: TRBD1; cdr3_aa: CASSKGQGFQETQYF; cdr3_nt: TGCGCCAGCAGTAAAGGACAGGGGTTTCAAGAGACCCAGTACTTC
clone_size: NA; v_call: TRBV19; j_call: TRBJ1-5; d_call: NA; cdr3_aa: CASNLRQGITQPQHF; cdr3_nt: TGTGCCAGTAATCTAAGGCAGGGGATCACGCAGCCCCAGCATTTT
clone_size: many; v_call: TRBV9; j_call: TRBJ2-2; d_call: NA; cdr3_aa: CASSGDGHANTGELFF; cdr3_nt: TGTGCCAGCAGTGGGGACGGCCACGCGAACACCGGGGAGCTGTTTTTT
clone_size: once; v_call: TRBV7-8; j_call: TRBJ1-2; d_call: TRBD1; cdr3_aa: CASSILAGQGLGGYTF; cdr3_nt: TGTGCCAGCAGCATATTAGCGGGACAGGGCTTAGGTGGCTACACCTTC
clone_size: NA; v_call: TRBV4-3; j_call: TRBJ2-7; d_call: NA; cdr3_aa: CASSQDWGGRELYF; cdr3_nt: TGCGCCAGCAGCCAAGATTGGGGGGGCAGGGAGCTGTACTTC
clone_size: NA; v_call: TRBV29-1; j_call: TRBJ2-3; d_call: TRBD2; cdr3_aa: CSVERASGGTRADTQYF; cdr3_nt: TGCAGCGTTGAGCGGGCTAGCGGGGGGACTCGCGCAGATACGCAGTATTTT
clone_size: few; v_call: TRBV6-5; j_call: TRBJ1-5; d_call: NA; cdr3_aa: CASSVVAGDQPQHF; cdr3_nt: TGTGCCAGCAGTGTAGTGGCAGGGGATCAGCCCCAGCATTTT
clone_size: NA; v_call: TRBV20-1; j_call: TRBJ2-2; d_call: NA; cdr3_aa: CSALDLGDTGELFF; cdr3_nt: TGCAGTGCTTTGGACTTGGGGGACACCGGGGAGCTGTTTTTT
clone_size: NA; v_call: TRBV6-2/TRBV6-3; j_call: TRBJ1-5; d_call: NA; cdr3_aa: CASSMDGDQPQHF; cdr3_nt: TGTGCCAGCAGCATGGACGGGGATCAGCCCCAGCATTTT
clone_size: few; v_call: TRBV15; j_call: TRBJ1-2; d_call: NA; cdr3_aa: CATSREGYTF; cdr3_nt: TGTGCCACCAGCAGAGAGGGCTACACCTTC
clone_size: NA; v_call: TRBV14; j_call: TRBJ1-1; d_call: TRBD1; cdr3_aa: CASSQVWDRAILRTEAFF; cdr3_nt: TGTGCCAGCAGCCAAGTTTGGGACAGGGCCATTCTGAGGACTGAAGCTTTCTTT
clone_size: many; v_call: TRBV15; j_call: TRBJ2-7; d_call: TRBD1; cdr3_aa: CATSRGQGAHEQYF; cdr3_nt: TGTGCCACCAGCAGAGGACAGGGGGCCCACGAGCAGTACTTC
clone_size: many; v_call: TRBV7-2; j_call: TRBJ1-5; d_call: NA; cdr3_aa: CASSLKQGNQPQHF; cdr3_nt: TGTGCCAGCAGCCTCAAACAGGGCAATCAGCCCCAGCATTTT